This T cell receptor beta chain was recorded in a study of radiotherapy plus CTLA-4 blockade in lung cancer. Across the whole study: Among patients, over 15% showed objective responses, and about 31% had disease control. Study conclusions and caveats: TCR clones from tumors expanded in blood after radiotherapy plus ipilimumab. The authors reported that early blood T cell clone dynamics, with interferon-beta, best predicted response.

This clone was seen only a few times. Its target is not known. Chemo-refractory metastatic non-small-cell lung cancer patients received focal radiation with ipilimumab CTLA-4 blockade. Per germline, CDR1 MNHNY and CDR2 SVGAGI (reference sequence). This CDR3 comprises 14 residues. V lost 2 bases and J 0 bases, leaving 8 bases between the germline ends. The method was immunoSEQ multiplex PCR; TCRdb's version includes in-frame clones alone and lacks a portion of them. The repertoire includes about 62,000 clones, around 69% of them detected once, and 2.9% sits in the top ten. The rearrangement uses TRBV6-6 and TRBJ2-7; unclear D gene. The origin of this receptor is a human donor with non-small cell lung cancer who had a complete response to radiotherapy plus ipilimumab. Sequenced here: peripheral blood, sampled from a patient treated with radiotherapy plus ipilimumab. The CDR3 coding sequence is TGTGCCAGCAGTTACGAGCCCAACTCCTACGAGCAGTACTTC. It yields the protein CASSYEPNSYEQYF.